Listed below are T cell receptor beta chains from one sample, sequenced in a study of cytomegalovirus exposure and HLA in healthy donors. Data came from immunoSEQ multiplex PCR; TCRdb stores just in-frame clones and leaves some out. Of 180,000 or so clones listed, 70% to 90% are singletons. Sequenced material: PBMCs. The receptors were sampled from a man aged 18 to 29 in good health and CMV-seropositive. The conserved cysteine and the conserved F or W are not part of the CDR3 here. Each record gives: J gene, V gene, CDR3 protein.

J gene: TRBJ1-3
V gene: TRBV19
CDR3 protein: ASSIQQGPGNTIY

J gene: TRBJ2-7
V gene: TRBV5-6
CDR3 protein: ASSLFGGGPYEQY

J gene: TRBJ1-2
V gene: TRBV6-1
CDR3 protein: ASSKRDSGVGYT

J gene: TRBJ1-1
V gene: TRBV6-1
CDR3 protein: AVSYSRGAEAF

J gene: TRBJ1-1
V gene: TRBV12-5
CDR3 protein: ASGLVIGTGGYTEAF

J gene: TRBJ2-1
V gene: TRBV27
CDR3 protein: ASSFQGSYNEQF

J gene: TRBJ1-6
V gene: TRBV30
CDR3 protein: AWNRAPFGNSPLH

J gene: TRBJ1-2
V gene: TRBV25-1
CDR3 protein: ASTGQGAPSYGYT

J gene: TRBJ2-3
V gene: TRBV30
CDR3 protein: AWSGARQITDTQY

J gene: TRBJ2-7
V gene: TRBV5-1
CDR3 protein: ASSVGNWGESYEQY

J gene: TRBJ1-5
V gene: TRBV4-1
CDR3 protein: ASSQEPQGAHQPQH

J gene: TRBJ1-6
V gene: TRBV19
CDR3 protein: ASSKFPVGASYNSPLH

J gene: TRBJ2-5
V gene: TRBV19
CDR3 protein: ASSTPSGGAETQY

J gene: .
V gene: TRBV27
CDR3 protein: ASSLFDSYEQY

J gene: TRBJ2-7
V gene: TRBV7-2
CDR3 protein: ASSPKAFSYEQY

J gene: TRBJ2-5
V gene: TRBV4-1
CDR3 protein: ASSHPGHLQETQY

J gene: TRBJ2-1
V gene: TRBV6-5
CDR3 protein: ASSYSEGEQF

J gene: TRBJ1-2
V gene: TRBV9
CDR3 protein: ASSVVDRGYT

J gene: TRBJ1-2
V gene: TRBV4-1
CDR3 protein: ASSRDRDGSGYT

J gene: TRBJ2-2
V gene: TRBV10-3
CDR3 protein: AISEAGIAGELF